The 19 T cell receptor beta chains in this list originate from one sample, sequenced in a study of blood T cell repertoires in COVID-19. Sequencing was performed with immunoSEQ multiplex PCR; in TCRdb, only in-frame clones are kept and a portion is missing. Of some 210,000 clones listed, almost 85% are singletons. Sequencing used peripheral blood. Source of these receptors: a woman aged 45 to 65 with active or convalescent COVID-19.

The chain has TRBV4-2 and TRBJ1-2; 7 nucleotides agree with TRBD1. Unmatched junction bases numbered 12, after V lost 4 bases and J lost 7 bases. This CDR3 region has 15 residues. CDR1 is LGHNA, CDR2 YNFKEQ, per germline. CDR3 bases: TGTGCCAGCAGCCCAACAGGGGATTTCCCTACTGGCTACACCTTC. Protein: CASSPTGDFPTGYTF.

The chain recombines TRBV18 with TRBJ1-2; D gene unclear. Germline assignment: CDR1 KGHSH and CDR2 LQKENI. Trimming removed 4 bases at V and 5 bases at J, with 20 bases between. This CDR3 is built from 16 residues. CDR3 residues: CASSQNTADSTYGYTF. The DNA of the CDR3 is TGTGCCAGCTCACAAAATACAGCGGATTCAACTTATGGCTACACCTTC.

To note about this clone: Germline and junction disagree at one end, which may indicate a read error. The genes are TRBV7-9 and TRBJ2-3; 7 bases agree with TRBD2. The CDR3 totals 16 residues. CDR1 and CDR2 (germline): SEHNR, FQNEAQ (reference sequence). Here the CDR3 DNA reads TGTGCCAGCAGCTTTCGGGCGGGAGCGAGCACAGATCCGCAGTATTTT. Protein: CASSFRAGASTDPQYF. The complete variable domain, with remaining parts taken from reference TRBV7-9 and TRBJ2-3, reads DTGVSQNPRHKITKRGQNVTFRCDPISEHNRLYWYRQTLGQGPEFLTYFQNEAQLEKSRLLSDRFSAERPKGSFSTLEIQRTEQGDSAMYLCASSFRAGASTDPQYFGPGTRLTVL.

CDR3 coding DNA: TGCGCCAGCAGAACTACTCCGATGAACACTGAAGCTTTCTTT. The encoded protein is CASRTTPMNTEAFF. The chain is built from TRBV5-1 and TRBJ1-1; D not certain. CDR3 length: 14 residues. V dropped 5 bases and J dropped 0 bases, with 11 bases sitting between them. Germline V gene lookup returns CDR1 SGHRS and CDR2 YFSETQ.

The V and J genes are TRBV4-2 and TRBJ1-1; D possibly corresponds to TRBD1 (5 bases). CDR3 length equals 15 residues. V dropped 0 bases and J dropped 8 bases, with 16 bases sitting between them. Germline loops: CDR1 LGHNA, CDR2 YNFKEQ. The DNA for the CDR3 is TGTGCCAGCAGCCAAGATCGGGGGTTGAAAGCCGAAGCTTTCTTT. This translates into CASSQDRGLKAEAFF.

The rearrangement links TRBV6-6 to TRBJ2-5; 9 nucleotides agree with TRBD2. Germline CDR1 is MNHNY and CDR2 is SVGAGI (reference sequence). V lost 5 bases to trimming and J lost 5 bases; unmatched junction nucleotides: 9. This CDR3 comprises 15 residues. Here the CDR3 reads CASSASTAGGETQYF. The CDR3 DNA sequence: TGTGCCAGCAGTGCCTCAACAGCGGGGGGCGAGACCCAGTACTTC.

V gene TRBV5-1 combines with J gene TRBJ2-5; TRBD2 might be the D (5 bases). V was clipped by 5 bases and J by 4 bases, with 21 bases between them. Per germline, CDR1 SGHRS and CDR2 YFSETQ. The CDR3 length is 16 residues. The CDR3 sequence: CASSHEGGLAGETQYF. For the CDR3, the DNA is TGCGCCAGCAGTCATGAAGGTGGGCTAGCCGGAGAGACCCAGTACTTC.

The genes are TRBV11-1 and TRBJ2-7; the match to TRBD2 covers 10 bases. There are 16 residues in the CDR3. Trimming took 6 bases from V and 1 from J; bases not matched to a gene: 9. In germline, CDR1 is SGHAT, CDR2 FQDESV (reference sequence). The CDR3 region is CASSLPGLAPSYEQYF. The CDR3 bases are TGTGCCAGCAGTCTCCCGGGACTAGCGCCTTCCTACGAGCAGTACTTC.

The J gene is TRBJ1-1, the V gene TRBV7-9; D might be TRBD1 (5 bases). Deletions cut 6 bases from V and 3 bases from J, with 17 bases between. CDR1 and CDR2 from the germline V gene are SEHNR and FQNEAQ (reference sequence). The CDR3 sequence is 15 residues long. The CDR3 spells CASRPGMGGYTEAFF. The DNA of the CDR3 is TGTGCCAGCAGGCCCGGCATGGGGGGGTACACTGAAGCTTTCTTT.

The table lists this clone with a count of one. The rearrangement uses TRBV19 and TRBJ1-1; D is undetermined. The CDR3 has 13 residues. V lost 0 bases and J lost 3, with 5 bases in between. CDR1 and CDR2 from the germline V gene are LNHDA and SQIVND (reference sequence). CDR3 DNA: TGTGCCAGTAGTATAGAACGGGACACTGAAGCTTTCTTT. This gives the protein CASSIERDTEAFF.

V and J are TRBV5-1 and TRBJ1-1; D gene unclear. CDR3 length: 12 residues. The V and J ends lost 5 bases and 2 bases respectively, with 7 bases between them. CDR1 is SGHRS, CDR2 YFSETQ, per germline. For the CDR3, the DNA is TGCGCCAGCAGTAGAAGTAACACTGAAGCTTTCTTT. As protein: CASSRSNTEAFF.

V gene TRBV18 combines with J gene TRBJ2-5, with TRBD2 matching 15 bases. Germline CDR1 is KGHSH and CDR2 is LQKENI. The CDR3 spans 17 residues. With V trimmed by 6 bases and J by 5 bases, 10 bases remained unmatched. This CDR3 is CASSPPGLAGGRETQYF. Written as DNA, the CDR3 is TGTGCCAGCTCCCCCCCTGGACTAGCGGGGGGGCGCGAGACCCAGTACTTC.

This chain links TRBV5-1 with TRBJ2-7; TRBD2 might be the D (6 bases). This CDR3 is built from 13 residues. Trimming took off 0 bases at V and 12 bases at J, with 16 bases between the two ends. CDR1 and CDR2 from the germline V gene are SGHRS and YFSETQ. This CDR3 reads CASSLDAGRSRYV. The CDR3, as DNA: TGCGCCAGCAGCTTGGATGCGGGAAGAAGTCGGTACGTC.

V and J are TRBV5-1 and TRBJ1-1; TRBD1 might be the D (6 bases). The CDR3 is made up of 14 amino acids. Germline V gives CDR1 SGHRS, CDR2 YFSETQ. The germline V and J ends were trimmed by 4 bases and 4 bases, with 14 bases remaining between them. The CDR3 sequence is CASSERTGSTEAFF. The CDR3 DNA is TGCGCCAGCAGCGAACGTACAGGGTCCACTGAAGCTTTCTTT.

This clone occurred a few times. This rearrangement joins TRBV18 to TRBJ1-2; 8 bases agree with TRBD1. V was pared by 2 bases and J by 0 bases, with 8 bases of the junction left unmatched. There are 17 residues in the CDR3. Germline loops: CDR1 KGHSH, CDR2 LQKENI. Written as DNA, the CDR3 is TGTGCCAGCTCACCATCGGACAGGGCCGGAGCTAACTATGGCTACACCTTC. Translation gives CASSPSDRAGANYGYTF.

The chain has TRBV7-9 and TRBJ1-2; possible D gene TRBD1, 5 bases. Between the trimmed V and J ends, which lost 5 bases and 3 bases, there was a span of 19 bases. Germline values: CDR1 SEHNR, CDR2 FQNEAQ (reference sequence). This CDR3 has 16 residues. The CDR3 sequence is CASSNFGQGHYYGYTF. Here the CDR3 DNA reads TGTGCCAGCAGCAACTTCGGGCAGGGCCATTACTATGGCTACACCTTC.

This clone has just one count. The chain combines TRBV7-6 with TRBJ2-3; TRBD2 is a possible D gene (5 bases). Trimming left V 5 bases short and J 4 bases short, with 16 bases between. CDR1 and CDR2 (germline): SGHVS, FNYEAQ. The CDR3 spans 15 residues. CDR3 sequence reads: CASSTRDPWADTQYF. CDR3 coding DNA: TGTGCCAGCAGCACTCGGGATCCGTGGGCAGATACGCAGTATTTT.

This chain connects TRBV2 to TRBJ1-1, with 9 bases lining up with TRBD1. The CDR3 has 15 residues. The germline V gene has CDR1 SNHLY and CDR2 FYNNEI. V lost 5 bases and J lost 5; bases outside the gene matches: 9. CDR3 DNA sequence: TGTGCCAGCAGTCCCGGGGGACAGGGAAGGACTGAAGCTTTCTTT. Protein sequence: CASSPGGQGRTEAFF.

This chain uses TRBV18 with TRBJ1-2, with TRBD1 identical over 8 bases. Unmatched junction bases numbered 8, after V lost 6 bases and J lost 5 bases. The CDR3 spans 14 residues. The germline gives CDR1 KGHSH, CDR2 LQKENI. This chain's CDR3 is CASSPVTGGYGYTF. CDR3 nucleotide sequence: TGTGCCAGCTCCCCCGTTACAGGGGGGTATGGCTACACCTTC. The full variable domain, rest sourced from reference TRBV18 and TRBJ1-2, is NAGVMQNPRHLVRRRGQEARLRCSPMKGHSHVYWYRQLPEEGLKFMVYLQKENIIDESGMPKERFSAEFPKEGPSILRIQQVVRGDSAAYFCASSPVTGGYGYTFGSGTRLTVV.